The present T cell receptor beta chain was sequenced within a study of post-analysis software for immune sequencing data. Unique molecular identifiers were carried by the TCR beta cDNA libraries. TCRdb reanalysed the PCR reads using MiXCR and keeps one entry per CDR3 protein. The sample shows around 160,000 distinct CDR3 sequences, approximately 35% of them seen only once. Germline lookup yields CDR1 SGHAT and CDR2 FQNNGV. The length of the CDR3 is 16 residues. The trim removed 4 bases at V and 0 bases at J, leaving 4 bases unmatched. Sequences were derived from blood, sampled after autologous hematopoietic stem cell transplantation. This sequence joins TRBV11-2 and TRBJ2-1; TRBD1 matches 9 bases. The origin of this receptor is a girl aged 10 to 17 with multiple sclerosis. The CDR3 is CASSSGQGSSYNEQFF. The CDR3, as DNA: TGTGCCAGCAGCTCAGGACAGGGGTCCTCCTACAATGAGCAGTTCTTC.